One and the same sample provided the 27 T cell receptor beta chains below, sequenced in a study of siplizumab effects on memory and regulatory T cells. Profiled with immunoSEQ multiplex PCR; TCRdb holds only in-frame clones, not every one. Altogether approximately 100,000 clones are present, approximately 90% being singletons, with the ten largest covering less than 0.85%. The sequenced sample consisted of Tregs sorted from blood. Source of these receptors: a human donor in good health.

This clone was seen only once. The rearrangement uses TRBV28 and TRBJ2-7; D is undetermined. The CDR3 runs 14 residues. CDR1 and CDR2 (germline): MDHEN, SYDVKM. The V gene lost 4 bases and the J gene lost 6 bases, with 16 bases spanning the gap. CDR3 sequence (DNA): TGTGCCAGCAGTTCCTGGTCGAGCCCAGGCGAGCAGTACTTC. Protein product: CASSSWSSPGEQYF.

Details on this clone: The junction differs from germline at one of its ends, possibly a read error. The chain carries TRBV7-7 and TRBJ2-5, with 9 positions matching TRBD2. The CDR3 is 15 residues long. Germline CDR1 and CDR2: SSHAT and FNYEAQ (reference sequence). The CDR3 nucleotides read TGTGCTAGCAGCTTAGCGGGAGCGGTAGAAGAGACCCAGTACTTC. Its translation is CASSLAGAVEETQYF.

The chain couples TRBV25-1 to TRBJ2-5; the D gene is possibly TRBD1 (6 bases). The CDR3 has 13 residues. The germline CDR1 and CDR2 sequences are MGHDK and SYGVNS. The V end lost 4 bases, the J end lost 7 bases, and 13 bases lay between the germline ends. As DNA, the CDR3 is TGTGCCAGCAGTGGAGGGGGTTCGTTGACCCAGTACTTC. This translates into CASSGGGSLTQYF. The entire variable domain, with the rest obtained from reference TRBV25-1 and TRBJ2-5, is as follows: EADIYQTPRYLVIGTGKKITLECSQTMGHDKMYWYQQDPGMELHLIHYSYGVNSTEKGDLSSESTVSRIRTEHFPLTLESARPSHTSQYLCASSGGGSLTQYFGPGTRLLVL.

The chain has TRBV6-1 and TRBJ2-5, with 8 bases aligning to TRBD1. Losses at the gene ends were 6 bases for V and 6 bases for J; bases not matched to a gene: 9. This CDR3 is built from 14 residues. Germline V gene sequence: CDR1 MNHNS, CDR2 SASEGT. As DNA, the CDR3 is TGTGCCAGCAGGGCCCGGGACAGGAAACAGACCCAGTACTTC. Its translation is CASRARDRKQTQYF.

V is TRBV5-1 and J is TRBJ2-2; D gene unclear. The germline CDR1 and CDR2 sequences are SGHRS and YFSETQ. This CDR3 has 13 amino acids. V was cut by 4 bases and J by 1 base, with 5 bases left in between. The CDR3 region has the DNA TGCGCCAGCAGCCCCAGGAACACCGGGGAGCTGTTTTTT. It yields the protein CASSPRNTGELFF.

The rearrangement links TRBV21-1 to TRBJ2-7; TRBD2 reflects the table's D call only, with no check against the DNA. TRBV21-1 is a known pseudogene. This CDR3 contains 15 residues. In DNA form, the CDR3 reads TGTGCCAGCAGCAAAGAGGGGGGGTTCTCCTACGAGCAGTACTTC. Its translation: CASSKEGGFSYEQYF.

The chain combines TRBV7-9 with TRBJ2-2, with 10 bases lining up with TRBD2. Germline V CDR1 and CDR2: SEHNR, FQNEAQ (reference sequence). This CDR3 spans 16 amino acids. With V trimmed by 3 bases and J by 5 bases, 6 bases remained unmatched. The CDR3 region is CASSFSASGSTGELFF. The CDR3 nucleotides are TGTGCCAGCAGCTTTTCCGCTAGCGGGAGTACCGGGGAGCTGTTTTTT.

This clone is a singleton in its sample. V is TRBV21-1 and J is TRBJ2-7; the table calls TRBD2, which could not be checked here. TRBV21-1 is marked as a pseudogene. CDR3 length: 14 amino acids. The CDR3 is CASSKGTTSYEQYF. The CDR3 DNA is TGTGCCAGCAGCAAGGGGACTACCTCGTACGAGCAGTACTTC.

J is TRBJ1-1 and V is TRBV7-9; 7 bases align to TRBD1. Per the germline V gene, CDR1 is SEHNR and CDR2 is FQNEAQ (reference sequence). This CDR3 region has 14 residues. V was pared by 5 bases and J by 4 bases, with 7 bases of the junction left unmatched. The CDR3 nucleotides are TGTGCCAGCAGCCATATGGCAGGGGGCACTGAAGCTTTCTTT. This codes for CASSHMAGGTEAFF.

The chain uses TRBV5-4 and TRBJ2-5; D might be TRBD2 (5 bases). The J call may be in error: the DNA end matches TRBJ2-7 better. This CDR3 region has 14 residues. Germline assignment: CDR1 SGHNT and CDR2 YYREEE (reference sequence). The DNA for the CDR3 is TGTGCCAGCAGCTTGAGTCTTGGTGCGGGCGAGCAGTACTTC. As protein: CASSLSLGAGEQYF.

This clone was recorded only once. The chain links TRBV5-1 to TRBJ1-2; TRBD1 matches 8 bases. Germline V gene lookup returns CDR1 SGHRS and CDR2 YFSETQ. The J segment lost 2 bases and the V segment lost 2 bases, leaving 5 bases of the junction unmatched. The CDR3 is 15 residues long. The CDR3 here is CASSLGTGLNYGYTF. In DNA form, the CDR3 reads TGCGCCAGCAGCTTAGGGACAGGCCTCAACTATGGCTACACCTTC. Full variable domain (remainder filled in from reference TRBV5-1 and TRBJ1-2): KAGVTQTPRYLIKTRGQQVTLSCSPISGHRSVSWYQQTPGQGLQFLFEYFSETQRNKGNFPGRFSGRQFSNSRSEMNVSTLELGDSALYLCASSLGTGLNYGYTFGSGTRLTVV.

The V gene is TRBV5-1, the J gene TRBJ2-7, with 8 bases aligning to TRBD1. Germline loops: CDR1 SGHRS, CDR2 YFSETQ. Trimming removed 4 bases from V and 6 bases from J; junction bases left unmatched: 9. This CDR3 region has 14 residues. The CDR3 bases are TGCGCCAGCAGCAAACTACGGACAGGGATCGAGCAGTACTTC. Amino acids: CASSKLRTGIEQYF.

This chain uses TRBV12-5 with TRBJ2-3; D remains ambiguous. The germline CDR1 and CDR2 sequences are LGHNT and FRNRAP. The CDR3 consists of 15 residues. V was cut by 1 base and J by 3 bases, with 11 bases left in between. CDR3 sequence: CASGLGQFGTDTQYF. CDR3 in DNA: TGTGCTAGTGGTTTGGGGCAGTTCGGGACAGATACGCAGTATTTT.

The chain employs TRBV27 and TRBJ2-6; no reliable D call. Trimming stripped 5 bases from V and 9 bases from J, with 8 bases between. Germline CDR1 is MNHEY and CDR2 is SMNVEV (reference sequence). The CDR3 is 12 amino acids. CDR3 coding DNA: TGTGCCAGCAGTCCTCTTGGCAACGTCCTGACTTTC. This translates into CASSPLGNVLTF. The complete variable domain, with remaining parts taken from reference TRBV27 and TRBJ2-6, reads EAQVTQNPRYLITVTGKKLTVTCSQNMNHEYMSWYRQDPGLGLRQIYYSMNVEVTDKGDVPEGYKVSRKEKRNFPLILESPSPNQTSLYFCASSPLGNVLTFGAGSRLTVL.

The chain carries TRBV11-2 and TRBJ2-4; D is tentatively TRBD1 or TRBD2 (6 bases each). Looked up from germline, CDR1 is SGHAT and CDR2 is FQNNGV. There are 16 residues in the CDR3. Between the trimmed V and J ends, which lost 3 bases and 8 bases, there was a span of 20 bases. In nucleotides, the CDR3 is TGTGCCAGCAGCTTGACCTTAAATAGGGGGGCGGACATTCAGTACTTC. This gives the protein CASSLTLNRGADIQYF.

The chain links TRBV9 to TRBJ2-7; 10 bases fit TRBD2. CDR1 and CDR2 from the germline V gene are SGDLS and YYNGEE. This CDR3 is built from 15 residues. Trimming cost V 4 bases and J 5 bases; bases outside gene matches: 9. The CDR3, as DNA: TGTGCCAGCAGCCCGGCTAGCGGGAGTTTCAACGAGCAGTACTTC. Translating gives CASSPASGSFNEQYF.

Details on this clone: One end of the junction fails to match germline, which may point to a read error. The CDR3 spells CSARGWTGQGF. DNA for the CDR3: TGCAGTGCTAGAGGGTGGACAGGCCAGGGCTTC. The chain links TRBV20-1 to TRBJ2-7; 7 bases align to TRBD1. The CDR3 has 11 residues. Germline V gene lookup returns CDR1 DFQATT and CDR2 SNEGSKA (reference sequence).

V gene TRBV9 combines with J gene TRBJ2-3; tentatively, D is TRBD2 (6 bases). Trimming stripped 3 bases from V and 0 bases from J, with 8 bases between. CDR3 size: 14 residues. Germline loops: CDR1 SGDLS, CDR2 YYNGEE. CDR3 coding DNA: TGTGCCAGCAGCGGCCTAGCGAGCACAGATACGCAGTATTTT. Translated, it gives CASSGLASTDTQYF.

This sequence joins TRBV7-2 and TRBJ2-2; 8 bases agree with TRBD1. The ends lost 2 bases at V and 4 bases at J; junction bases unmatched: 6. The germline gives CDR1 SGHTA, CDR2 FQGNSA. This CDR3 comprises 16 residues. CDR3 sequence: CASSLRQGAVTGELFF. DNA for the CDR3: TGTGCCAGCAGCTTAAGGCAGGGGGCGGTCACCGGGGAGCTGTTTTTT.

The V gene is TRBV7-3, the J gene TRBJ2-6, with D possibly matching TRBD1 (6 bases). V was cut by 3 bases and J by 4 bases, with 16 bases left in between. The CDR3 consists of 17 residues. The V gene's germline CDR1 is SGHTA and CDR2 FQGTGA. The CDR3, as DNA: TGTGCCAGCAGCTTTGCACAGGGCCCTGGAGGGGCCAACGTCCTGACTTTC. Its translation: CASSFAQGPGGANVLTF. The whole variable domain, filled in from reference TRBV7-3 and TRBJ2-6, reads GAGVSQTPSNKVTEKGKYVELRCDPISGHTALYWYRQSLGQGPEFLIYFQGTGAADDSGLPNDRFFAVRPEGSVSTLKIQRTERGDSAVYLCASSFAQGPGGANVLTFGAGSRLTVL.

V gene TRBV7-4 combines with J gene TRBJ2-7; D call uncertain. Germline CDR1 SGHVT, CDR2 SQSDAQ. This CDR3 is built from 12 residues. Trimming took off 2 bases at V and 5 bases at J, with 7 bases between the two ends. The chain's CDR3 is CASSLSTHEQYF. CDR3 in DNA: TGTGCCAGCAGCTTAAGTACCCACGAGCAGTACTTC.

V and J are TRBV19 and TRBJ1-4; possibly TRBD1 for D (6 bases). Trimming stripped 3 bases from V and 4 bases from J, with 12 bases between. This CDR3 is built from 15 residues. The germline V gene encodes CDR1 LNHDA and CDR2 SQIVND (reference sequence). CDR3 DNA: TGTGCCAGTAGTATCGTTCAGGGGCATAATGAAAAACTGTTTTTT. As protein: CASSIVQGHNEKLFF.

This chain links TRBV9 with TRBJ2-3; 7 bases line up with TRBD2. This CDR3 region has 15 residues. CDR1 and CDR2 from the germline V gene are SGDLS and YYNGEE. V dropped 3 bases and J dropped 8; count of bases not matched to a gene: 12. CDR3 loop: CASSDSGSFLVTQYF. In DNA, the CDR3 is TGTGCCAGCAGCGATAGCGGGTCGTTCTTGGTTACGCAGTATTTT. Together with reference TRBV9 and TRBJ2-3, the CDR3 gives the full variable domain: DSGVTQTPKHLITATGQRVTLRCSPRSGDLSVYWYQQSLDQGLQFLIQYYNGEERAKGNILERFSAQQFPDLHSELNLSSLELGDSALYFCASSDSGSFLVTQYFGPGTRLTVL.

As DNA, the CDR3 is TGTGCCAGCAGGTTCCTCTACGAGCAGTACTTC. This sequence encodes CASRFLYEQYF. The chain uses TRBV6-5 and TRBJ2-7; D is undetermined. Per the germline V gene, CDR1 is MNHEY and CDR2 is SVGAGI. The CDR3 runs 11 residues. V was pared by 6 bases and J by 3 bases, with 6 bases between.

V gene TRBV18 combines with J gene TRBJ2-7; 8 nucleotides line up with TRBD1. CDR3 length: 15 amino acids. V was clipped by 6 bases and J by 2 bases; unmatched bases: 9. Per germline, CDR1 KGHSH and CDR2 LQKENI. CDR3 region: CASSRQGALAYEQYF. CDR3 sequence (DNA): TGTGCCAGCTCTCGTCAGGGGGCACTCGCCTACGAGCAGTACTTC.

The chain links TRBV29-1 to TRBJ2-2, with TRBD2 as a possible D gene (6 bases). Germline V gene data show CDR1 as SQVTM and CDR2 as ANQGSEA. CDR3 length equals 17 residues. The V and J ends lost 0 bases and 3 bases respectively, with 17 bases between them. CDR3 nucleotide sequence: TGCAGCGTTGAAGAACGGAGGGCGGGATCTTACACCGGGGAGCTGTTTTTT. This encodes CSVEERRAGSYTGELFF.

The chain is built from TRBV7-2 and TRBJ2-3; 7 bases map to TRBD2. The CDR3 contains 16 residues. CDR1 and CDR2 from the germline V gene are SGHTA and FQGNSA. J was trimmed by 4 bases and V by 3 bases; bases with no gene match: 10. This CDR3 reads CASSFPPGGLPDTQYF. The CDR3 DNA reads as TGTGCCAGCAGCTTTCCCCCGGGAGGCCTCCCAGATACGCAGTATTTT.